The T cell receptor (beta chain) under discussion was sequenced for a study of vaccination effects on CD4 cells after COVID-19. Antigen-specific CD4+ T cells were expanded with viral peptide pools in the ViraFEST assay before sequencing. Isolation of CD4+ T cells took place after approximately ten days of culture. Nucleocapsid antibodies stayed negative before and after vaccination, showing no earlier SARS-CoV-2 infection. The V segment lost 0 bases and the J segment 6 bases; nucleotides outside the gene matches: 9. The CDR3 is made up of 16 amino acids. Germline V lookup: CDR1 SGDLS, CDR2 YYNGEE. Concerning this clone: What it binds is unknown.

Clones were read by immunoSEQ multiplex PCR, and TCRdb kept only the in-frame ones, dropping some. The repertoire has about 23,000 clones, approximately 73% of them found once; the top ten carry 5%. Sequenced material: CD4+ T cells from PBMCs cultured with SARS-CoV-2 spike peptides, taken before COVID-19 vaccination. The chain combines TRBV9 with TRBJ2-7; TRBD2 matches at 10 bases. This sequence originates from a human donor who received a COVID-19 vaccine. The CDR3 is CASSVAAGGRLAEQYF. The CDR3 DNA is TGTGCCAGCAGCGTAGCAGCGGGAGGGCGGTTGGCCGAGCAGTACTTC.